Each of the 7 T cell receptor gamma chains below was sequenced from the same sample in a study of Vγ9Vδ2 T cells in congenital toxoplasmosis. cDNA was made by template-switch reverse transcription with TRGC- and TRDC-specific primers in one tube. The TRGC primer design covered both constant genes, TRGC1 and TRGC2. TCRdb used CATT to re-call clones from the reads. Of some 300 gamma-chain clones listed, 24% were seen once; the top ten hold around a third. Sequenced sample: gamma-delta T cells from blood. All receptors come from a child under 10 years old born to a mother with Toxoplasma gondii infection during pregnancy, either congenitally infected or uninfected (not recorded which).

By sample share, this clone is large. The V gene is TRGV4, the J gene TRGJ1 or TRGJ2. The CDR3 contains 13 residues. V trimming: 4 bases; J trimming: 9 bases; junction bases outside the gene matches: 12. Germline V CDR1 and CDR2: EGSTGY, YDSYTSSV. CDR3 sequence reads: CATWDRSRTKKLF. DNA for the CDR3: TGTGCCACCTGGGACCGATCTCGGACTAAGAAACTCTTT.

This clone is hyperexpanded within its sample. Other DNA sequences in the same sample also yield this CDR3. The V gene is TRGV9, the J gene TRGJP. CDR1 and CDR2 (germline): GITISATS, ISYDGTV (reference sequence). The CDR3 totals 16 residues. V lost 3 bases and J lost 4; bases outside the gene matches: 3. The CDR3 DNA is TGTGCCTTGTGGGAGCTTCAAGAGTTGGGCAAAAAAATCAAGGTATTT. Translated: CALWELQELGKKIKVF.

By proportion, this clone is large (0.1 to 1%). The chain couples TRGV1 to TRGJ1 or TRGJ2. TRGV1 is an open reading frame whose function is uncertain. V gave up 0 bases and J gave up 0 bases; unmatched junction bases: 5. This CDR3 spans 15 amino acids. The CDR3 spells CATWDRRGNYYKKLF. The CDR3 bases are TGTGCCACCTGGGACAGGCGAGGGAATTATTATAAGAAACTCTTT.

V gene TRGV2 combines with J gene TRGJ1 or TRGJ2. V was clipped by 6 bases and J by 1 base; unmatched bases: 18. CDR3 length equals 17 residues. Germline-derived CDR1 and CDR2 are EGSNGY and YDSYNSKV. The CDR3 is CATWTRHPMKNYYKKLF. The DNA for the CDR3 is TGTGCCACCTGGACCCGCCACCCCATGAAAAATTATTATAAGAAACTCTTT.

Worth noting for this clone: A far larger clone lies a single base away; this is likely a read error. Other DNA sequences in this specimen translate into the identical CDR3. The rearrangement joins TRGV5 to TRGJ1 or TRGJ2. CDR3 length equals 10 residues. CDR1 VINAFY and CDR2 YDVSNSKD come from the germline V gene. CDR3 DNA sequence: TGTGCCACATGGGACGAGGGGAAACTCTTT. It specifies CATWDEGKLF.

This clone was detected a few times. This clone may be a read error of a much larger clone one base away. V and J are TRGV9 and TRGJP. CDR1 is GITISATS, CDR2 ISYDGTV, per germline (reference sequence). The length of the CDR3 is 16 residues. The V and J ends lost 3 bases and 2 bases, in that order; junction bases with no gene match: 1. The CDR3 sequence: CALWERQELGKKIKVF. CDR3 DNA: TGTGCCTTGTGGGAGCGGCAAGAGTTGGGCAAAAAAATCAAGGTATTT.

Relative to its sample, this clone is large. This chain uses TRGV9 with TRGJP. V lost 3 bases, J lost 7 bases, and 6 bases stayed unmatched. The CDR3 spans 16 residues. In germline, CDR1 is GITISATS, CDR2 ISYDGTV (reference sequence). Written as DNA, the CDR3 is TGTGCCTTGTGGGAGTTTACGGAGTTGGGCAAAAAAATCAAGGTATTT. It codes for CALWEFTELGKKIKVF.